One sample yielded the 30 T cell receptor beta chains listed below, sequenced in a study of Tregs in tolerant kidney transplant recipients. Profiled with immunoSEQ multiplex PCR; TCRdb holds only in-frame clones, not every one. The table lists about 30,000 clones, with 13% to 15% in the top ten. Material: CD8+ T cells from blood, obtained before the transplant. These receptors all come from a human donor who received a combined kidney and bone marrow transplant.

About this clone: The read finishes 3 residues shy of the CDR3 end, and the germline J gene is used to complete it. The rearrangement joins TRBV7-9 to TRBJ1-3, with no clear D. CDR1 and CDR2 from the germline V gene are SEHNR and FQNEAQ (reference sequence). With 1 base removed from V and 7 bases from J, the gap between germline ends came to 5 bases. The CDR3 loop spans 12 amino acids. The DNA read from the CDR3 is TGTGCCAGCAGCTTAGAGCCGAACACC. Translated, it gives CASSLEPNT. The complete CDR3 sequence is CASSLEPNTIYF.

As to this clone: The read ends 3 residues shy of where the CDR3 ends; the end is completed using the germline J gene. The V call is TRBV7-2, the J call TRBJ2-3; no firm D call. The germline V gene encodes CDR1 SGHTA and CDR2 FQGNSA. V was pared by 8 bases and J by 1 base, with 16 bases between. This CDR3 is built from 15 residues. Partial CDR3 DNA: TGTGCCAGCGGTATCTACGGGTGGGGCACAGATACG. Its translation is CASGIYGWGTDT. The full CDR3 sequence reads CASGIYGWGTDTQYF.

To note about this clone: The CDR3 end is not reached by the read, which stops 3 residues before it; the germline J gene fills it in. This rearrangement joins TRBV7-9 to TRBJ2-2; D ambiguous. Germline CDR1 is SEHNR and CDR2 is FQNEAQ (reference sequence). Trimming stripped 1 base from V and 3 bases from J, with 6 bases between. The CDR3 runs to 14 residues. The sequenced part of the CDR3 DNA is TGTGCCAGCAGCTTAGTTGCGGACACCGGGGAG. It codes for CASSLVADTGE. The full CDR3 protein reads CASSLVADTGELFF.

Comments on this clone: The observed sequence ends 3 residues before the CDR3 terminus, with the missing tail filled in from the germline J gene. The rearrangement uses TRBV5-1 and TRBJ2-7, with 16 bases lining up with TRBD2. This CDR3 is built from 18 residues. Trimming cost V 0 bases and J 5 bases; bases outside gene matches: 8. CDR1 is SGHRS, CDR2 YFSETQ, per germline. The CDR3 region is CASSLAPGLAGGSDEQYF. CDR3 bases read: TGCGCCAGCAGCTTGGCCCCGGGACTAGCGGGAGGGTCGGACGAG. Complete variable domain (other parts from reference TRBV5-1 and TRBJ2-7): KAGVTQTPRYLIKTRGQQVTLSCSPISGHRSVSWYQQTPGQGLQFLFEYFSETQRNKGNFPGRFSGRQFSNSRSEMNVSTLELGDSALYLCASSLAPGLAGGSDEQYFGPGTRLTVT.

This CDR3 is CASRVSSVEQYF. The CDR3 DNA, read in part, is TGTGCCAGCAGGGTTTCGTCGGTCGAG. The chain combines TRBV2 with TRBJ2-7, with D unclear. The CDR3 end is not reached by the read, which stops 3 residues before it; the germline J gene fills it in. Between the trimmed V and J ends, which lost 6 bases and 6 bases, there was a span of 12 bases. Germline V gives CDR1 SNHLY, CDR2 FYNNEI. There are 12 residues in the CDR3. The full variable domain, in which reference TRBV2 and TRBJ2-7 provide the parts outside the CDR3, is EPEVTQTPSHQVTQMGQEVILRCVPISNHLYFYWYRQILGQKVEFLVSFYNNEISEKSEIFDDQFSVERPDGSNFTLKIRSTKLEDSAMYFCASRVSSVEQYFGPGTRLTVT.

CDR3 protein: CASILWVEGEGYEQYF. CDR3 DNA, as far as it was read: TGTGCCAGCATCCTTTGGGTGGAGGGGGAAGGTTACGAG. The chain couples TRBV2 to TRBJ2-7, with D perhaps TRBD1 or TRBD2 (6 bases each). The read halts 3 residues ahead of the CDR3 end, with the missing end drawn from the germline J gene. V was cut by 7 bases and J by 4 bases, with 23 bases left in between. The CDR3 length is 16 residues. Germline V gene data show CDR1 as SNHLY and CDR2 as FYNNEI.

Notes on this clone: Read sequence stops 3 residues before the CDR3 end, and the germline J gene provides the missing end. This sequence joins TRBV20-1 and TRBJ2-7; possibly TRBD2 for D (5 bases). The CDR3 loop spans 14 amino acids. V was cut by 3 bases and J by 2 bases, with 14 bases left in between. Germline V CDR1 and CDR2: DFQATT, SNEGSKA (reference sequence). The CDR3 sequence is CSASRRGFTYEQYF. The CDR3 DNA, read in part, is TGCAGTGCTAGCCGGCGAGGGTTCACCTACGAG.

On this clone: The read comes to an end 3 residues before the CDR3 does, leaving the germline J gene to fill in the end. The V gene is TRBV5-1, the J gene TRBJ2-7; TRBD2 aligns across 8 bases. Looked up from germline, CDR1 is SGHRS and CDR2 is YFSETQ. This CDR3 spans 16 amino acids. The ends lost 1 base at V and 1 base at J; junction bases unmatched: 7. The sequenced CDR3 bases are TGCGCCAGCAGCTTGCTTAGCGGGGAGACTTCCTACGAG. Protein sequence: CASSLLSGETSYE. The full CDR3 sequence reads CASSLLSGETSYEQYF. The full variable domain, rest sourced from reference TRBV5-1 and TRBJ2-7, is KAGVTQTPRYLIKTRGQQVTLSCSPISGHRSVSWYQQTPGQGLQFLFEYFSETQRNKGNFPGRFSGRQFSNSRSEMNVSTLELGDSALYLCASSLLSGETSYEQYFGPGTRLTVT.

As to this clone: The read falls 3 residues short of the CDR3 end, and the missing part is taken from the germline J gene. This chain connects TRBV5-1 to TRBJ1-1; 7 bases are a match to TRBD1. V gave up 0 bases and J gave up 0 bases; unmatched junction bases: 8. The CDR3 is 17 amino acids. Germline assignment: CDR1 SGHRS and CDR2 YFSETQ. The sequenced CDR3 bases are TGCGCCAGCAGCTTGGGGCGAGGACAGGAATTGAACACTGAA. It translates to CASSLGRGQELNTE. The full CDR3 reads CASSLGRGQELNTEAFF. Full variable domain (rest looked up from reference TRBV5-1 and TRBJ1-1): KAGVTQTPRYLIKTRGQQVTLSCSPISGHRSVSWYQQTPGQGLQFLFEYFSETQRNKGNFPGRFSGRQFSNSRSEMNVSTLELGDSALYLCASSLGRGQELNTEAFFGQGTRLTVV.

On this clone itself: The read finishes 3 residues shy of the CDR3 end, and the germline J gene is used to complete it. This rearrangement joins TRBV10-2 to TRBJ2-7; tentatively, D is TRBD1 (6 bases). V was cut by 6 bases and J by 0 bases, with 12 bases left in between. Germline V gene sequence: CDR1 WSHSY, CDR2 SAAADI. The CDR3 consists of 14 residues. CDR3 protein: CASRTGLLSYEQYF. The sequenced CDR3 bases are TGCGCCAGCAGGACAGGTTTACTCTCCTACGAG.

In the case of this clone: The read terminates 3 residues ahead of where the CDR3 ends, so the germline J gene completes it. The chain combines TRBV28 with TRBJ1-5; D is undetermined. The CDR3 runs 20 residues. Germline V gives CDR1 MDHEN, CDR2 SYDVKM. V was shortened by 4 bases and J by 6 bases, with 31 bases between the two germline ends. The sequenced CDR3 bases are TGTGCCAGCAGTTCGAGGATTCCACGGACGGACGGAAGCGGGTTTCAGCCC. Translation gives CASSSRIPRTDGSGFQP. The whole CDR3 region reads CASSSRIPRTDGSGFQPQHF.

On this clone: The CDR3 end lies 3 residues beyond the end of the read and is filled in from the germline J gene. The chain is built from TRBV20-1 and TRBJ2-1, with 8 nucleotides matching TRBD2. Germline values: CDR1 DFQATT, CDR2 SNEGSKA (reference sequence). V dropped 3 bases and J dropped 6; count of bases not matched to a gene: 10. The CDR3 contains 15 residues. The DNA read from the CDR3 is TGCAGTGCTAGGGGGGGACTAGACCCCTCCAATGAG. This encodes CSARGGLDPSNE. The full-length CDR3 reads as CSARGGLDPSNEQFF.

In regard to this clone: Read sequence stops 3 residues before the CDR3 end, and the germline J gene provides the missing end. The genes are TRBV19 and TRBJ2-3; maybe TRBD1 (5 bases). The CDR3 runs 15 residues. Germline assignment: CDR1 LNHDA and CDR2 SQIVND (reference sequence). V was cut by 4 bases and J by 1 base, with 12 bases left in between. The CDR3 loop is CASSTDRIGTDTQYF. CDR3 DNA (partial): TGTGCCAGTAGTACAGACAGAATCGGCACAGATACG.

Regarding this clone: The read falls 3 residues short of the CDR3 end, and the missing part is taken from the germline J gene. The V gene is TRBV7-9, the J gene TRBJ1-5, with 8 bases matching TRBD1. Germline CDR1 SEHNR, CDR2 FQNEAQ (reference sequence). This CDR3 has 15 amino acids. Unmatched junction bases numbered 6, after V lost 1 base and J lost 7 bases. The CDR3 spells CASSLGGQGYQPQHF. CDR3 DNA (partial): TGTGCCAGCAGCTTAGGCGGACAGGGTTACCAGCCC. Looking up the rest from reference TRBV7-9 and TRBJ1-5 gives the full variable domain: DTGVSQNPRHKITKRGQNVTFRCDPISEHNRLYWYRQTLGQGPEFLTYFQNEAQLEKSRLLSDRFSAERPKGSFSTLEIQRTEQGDSAMYLCASSLGGQGYQPQHFGDGTRLSIL.

A word on this clone: The read halts 3 residues ahead of the CDR3 end, with the missing end drawn from the germline J gene. The chain links TRBV19 to TRBJ1-5; TRBD1 agrees at 7 bases. The V and J ends lost 11 bases and 2 bases, in that order; junction bases with no gene match: 18. The CDR3 length is 17 residues. Germline loops: CDR1 LNHDA, CDR2 SQIVND (reference sequence). Partial CDR3 DNA: TGTGCCGGTGAGACAGGGTTTCCCGTTAGGCGCAATCAGCCC. Translating gives CAGETGFPVRRNQP. Given in full, the CDR3 is CAGETGFPVRRNQPQHF.

To note about this clone: The read falls 3 residues short of the CDR3 end, and the missing part is taken from the germline J gene. V usage is TRBV29-1 and J usage is TRBJ1-2; possibly TRBD1 for D (6 bases). Trimming took 1 base from V and 5 from J, leaving 11 bases between them. The CDR3 has 13 residues. Germline CDR1 and CDR2: SQVTM and ANQGSEA. CDR3 region: CSVEARGLYGYTF. The part of the CDR3 DNA that was read is TGCAGCGTTGAAGCCAGGGGCTTGTATGGC.

The CDR3 bases that were read are TGCGCCAGCAGCTTGCACAGGGGGCTAGAGAACACTGAA. Translation gives CASSLHRGLENTE. The entire CDR3 protein is CASSLHRGLENTEAFF. The chain carries TRBV5-1 and TRBJ1-1, with 9 positions matching TRBD1. The sequence runs out 3 residues before the end of the CDR3; the remainder is reconstructed from the germline J gene. With 1 base clipped from V and 1 base from J, the junction kept 5 bases outside the gene matches. From germline, CDR1 is SGHRS and CDR2 YFSETQ. CDR3 length: 16 amino acids.

Details on this clone: From the germline J gene comes the end of the CDR3, since the read stops 3 residues before it. The chain is built from TRBV30 and TRBJ1-5; 11 bases align to TRBD1. From germline, CDR1 is GTSNPN and CDR2 SVGIG (reference sequence). The CDR3 spans 15 residues. V was pared by 3 bases and J by 4 bases, with 5 bases of the junction left unmatched. This CDR3 is CAWSHGTGGNQPQHF. The covered CDR3 bases are TGTGCCTGGAGCCATGGGACAGGGGGGAATCAGCCC.

CDR3 DNA, as far as it was read: TGTGCCAGCAGTGCCGACAGGATGCAAGAGACC. Protein sequence: CASSADRMQET. The CDR3 in its entirety is CASSADRMQETQYF. The chain combines TRBV6-1 with TRBJ2-5, with D possibly matching TRBD1 (6 bases). The read terminates 3 residues ahead of where the CDR3 ends, so the germline J gene completes it. The ends were cut back, 4 bases at V and 2 bases at J, with 11 bases in the middle. Germline V gene lookup returns CDR1 MNHNS and CDR2 SASEGT. This CDR3 comprises 14 residues.

As regards this clone: The read ends 3 residues before the CDR3 terminus; that terminus is restored from the germline J gene. The V call is TRBV7-9, the J call TRBJ2-7, with 9 bases that match TRBD1. This CDR3 is built from 15 residues. J gave up 2 bases and V 4 bases, and 6 bases lay outside the gene matches. In germline, CDR1 is SEHNR, CDR2 FQNEAQ (reference sequence). CDR3 in amino acids: CASSSRDRETYEQYF. CDR3 bases read: TGTGCCAGCAGCTCCCGGGACAGGGAGACCTACGAG.

Concerning this clone: The DNA ends 3 residues before the CDR3 does, and the rest of the CDR3 is filled in from the germline J gene. The V gene is TRBV7-9, the J gene TRBJ1-2; TRBD1 is a possible D gene (5 bases). CDR3 length: 15 amino acids. Between the trimmed V and J ends, which lost 7 bases and 5 bases, there was a span of 20 bases. Germline-derived CDR1 and CDR2 are SEHNR and FQNEAQ (reference sequence). CDR3 protein: CASTTAGGTLYGYTF. The sequenced CDR3 bases are TGTGCCAGCACCACCGCCGGGGGGACTTTATATGGC.

Of note for this clone: The read comes to an end 3 residues before the CDR3 does, leaving the germline J gene to fill in the end. The J gene is TRBJ2-1, the V gene TRBV19, with 7 bases fitting TRBD1. Trimming at V came to 0 bases and at J to 6 bases, leaving 2 bases not matched to a gene. CDR1 and CDR2 (germline): LNHDA, SQIVND (reference sequence). The CDR3 contains 14 residues. Partial CDR3 DNA: TGTGCCAGTAGTATAGATTCAGGGGGCAATGAG. It translates to CASSIDSGGNE. The complete CDR3 reads CASSIDSGGNEQFF.

With regard to this clone: Read coverage stops 3 residues before the CDR3 terminus; the germline J gene supplies the remainder. The chain uses TRBV6-2 or TRBV6-3 and TRBJ2-1, with 12 bases fitting TRBD2. Germline V gene sequence: CDR1 MNHEY, CDR2 SVGEGT. The CDR3 sequence is 16 residues long. V lost 5 bases to trimming and J lost 2 bases; unmatched junction nucleotides: 4. The CDR3 DNA, read in part, is TGTGCCAGCAGTCTCCGGACTAGCGGGACCTACAATGAG. Its translation: CASSLRTSGTYNE. The full CDR3 sequence reads CASSLRTSGTYNEQFF.

The CDR3: CASSDPTESYEQYF. The sequenced part of the CDR3 DNA is TGTGCCAGTAGTGACCCGACAGAATCCTACGAG. V usage is TRBV19 and J usage is TRBJ2-7, with TRBD1 as a possible D gene (5 bases). The missing CDR3 end, 3 residues past where the read stops, is filled in from the germline J gene. CDR1 and CDR2 from the germline V gene are LNHDA and SQIVND (reference sequence). CDR3 size: 14 residues. The V end was cut by 5 bases, the J end by 1 base, with 12 bases between.

Note on this clone: The missing CDR3 end, 3 residues past where the read stops, is filled in from the germline J gene. This sequence joins TRBV20-1 and TRBJ2-7; D assignment may be TRBD1 or TRBD2 (6 bases each). V shed 2 bases and J shed 3 bases, with 14 bases lying between them. Germline assignment: CDR1 DFQATT and CDR2 SNEGSKA (reference sequence). The CDR3 extends over 14 amino acids. Incomplete CDR3 DNA: TGCAGTGCTAGACGGAGGGGACACCTCTACGAG. It encodes CSARRRGHLYE. Given in full, the CDR3 is CSARRRGHLYEQYF.

On this clone: The CDR3 is cut off 3 residues early in the read; its end comes from the germline J gene. V and J are TRBV7-6 and TRBJ2-1; D unclear. The CDR3 totals 12 residues. The V end was cut by 5 bases, the J end by 7 bases, with 9 bases between. Germline V gene sequence: CDR1 SGHVS, CDR2 FNYEAQ. Partial CDR3 DNA: TGTGCCAGCAGCCGAACTTTAAATGAG. The encoded protein is CASSRTLNE. The entire CDR3 protein is CASSRTLNEQFF.

Note on this clone: The read falls 3 residues short of the CDR3 end, and the missing part is taken from the germline J gene. The chain combines TRBV6-2 or TRBV6-3 with TRBJ1-5; 7 nucleotides agree with TRBD1. Trimming took 7 bases from V and 5 from J; bases not matched to a gene: 8. Germline assignment: CDR1 MNHEY and CDR2 SVGEGT. The CDR3 is 14 residues long. Partial CDR3 DNA: TGTGCCAGCAACCTCGGCAGGGGGGATCAGCCC. Its protein is CASNLGRGDQP. The full-length CDR3 reads as CASNLGRGDQPQHF.

Regarding this clone: Read sequence stops 3 residues before the CDR3 end, and the germline J gene provides the missing end. V is TRBV7-2 and J is TRBJ2-2; TRBD2 matches 8 bases. The CDR3 covers 14 residues. Unmatched junction bases numbered 4, after V lost 4 bases and J lost 6 bases. CDR1 SGHTA and CDR2 FQGNSA come from the germline V gene. CDR3 amino acids: CASSSRLAPGELFF. CDR3 DNA, as far as it was read: TGTGCCAGCAGCTCCCGACTAGCGCCCGGGGAG.

Note on this clone: Sequencing ends 3 residues short of the CDR3 end; the germline J gene provides the rest. V and J are TRBV7-8 and TRBJ2-7; D is perhaps TRBD1 (5 bases). V was shortened by 1 base and J by 5 bases, with 12 bases between the two germline ends. CDR1 is SGHVS, CDR2 FQNEAQ, per germline. This CDR3 region has 14 residues. The CDR3 loop reads CASSLEGKLNEQYF. CDR3 bases read: TGTGCCAGCAGCTTAGAGGGGAAGTTGAACGAG.

Comment on this clone: The read ends 3 residues early relative to the CDR3; the germline J gene fills the gap. This chain connects TRBV5-4 to TRBJ2-7; D is possibly TRBD1 (5 bases). The CDR3 length is 14 residues. Trimming removed 0 bases at V and 4 bases at J, with 11 bases between. Germline assignment: CDR1 SGHNT and CDR2 YYREEE (reference sequence). This CDR3 reads CASSLVGAPYEQYF. The DNA read from the CDR3 is TGTGCCAGCAGCTTGGTAGGGGCGCCTTACGAG.